This passage covers 15 T cell receptor beta chains from one sample sequenced in a study of PD-L1 blockade in urothelial cancer. Measured with immunoSEQ multiplex PCR; TCRdb has only the in-frame clones, and not every one. The sample has about 43,000 clones; around 89% are singletons. Sequenced here: PBMCs, sampled around atezolizumab (anti-PD-L1) treatment. The receptor source for this set is a woman aged 60 to 75 with urothelial cancer.

The chain joins TRBV5-1 to TRBJ1-1; 9 bases are shared with TRBD1. CDR3 length: 15 amino acids. Germline V gene sequence: CDR1 SGHRS, CDR2 YFSETQ. V was pared by 4 bases and J by 2 bases, with 6 bases of the junction left unmatched. CDR3 region: CASSTQGAPNTEAFF. The CDR3 DNA follows: TGCGCCAGCAGCACACAGGGGGCACCTAACACTGAAGCTTTCTTT.

The rearrangement joins TRBV7-9 to TRBJ2-6, with a weak D call TRBD1 (6 bases). This CDR3 is built from 18 residues. Trimming removed 1 base at V and 1 base at J, with 14 bases between. Germline CDR1 and CDR2: SEHNR and FQNEAQ (reference sequence). The CDR3 protein is CASSLEGQIPSGANVLTF. Written as DNA, the CDR3 is TGTGCCAGCAGCTTAGAAGGACAGATTCCTTCTGGGGCCAACGTCCTGACTTTC.

The chain couples TRBV6-5 to TRBJ1-2; D possibly corresponds to TRBD1 (6 bases). Trimming stripped 7 bases from V and 2 bases from J, with 17 bases between. CDR3 length: 15 amino acids. Germline CDR1 is MNHEY and CDR2 is SVGAGI. The CDR3 bases are TGTGCCAGCATTCCCGCAGGGGAGCCCAACTATGGCTACACCTTC. Its translation is CASIPAGEPNYGYTF.

This chain connects TRBV7-9 to TRBJ2-7; tentative D call: TRBD2 (6 bases). In germline, CDR1 is SEHNR, CDR2 FQNEAQ (reference sequence). Trimming took off 3 bases at V and 5 bases at J, with 14 bases between the two ends. The length of the CDR3 is 14 residues. DNA of the CDR3: TGTGCCAGCAGCTTTGCCGGGAGTAACGACGAGCAGTACTTC. Protein product: CASSFAGSNDEQYF. The full variable domain, completed using reference TRBV7-9 and TRBJ2-7, is DTGVSQNPRHKITKRGQNVTFRCDPISEHNRLYWYRQTLGQGPEFLTYFQNEAQLEKSRLLSDRFSAERPKGSFSTLEIQRTEQGDSAMYLCASSFAGSNDEQYFGPGTRLTVT.

Only one count was recorded for this clone. The rearrangement joins TRBV6-5 to TRBJ2-5; no firm D call. The CDR3 is 12 amino acids. From germline, CDR1 is MNHEY and CDR2 SVGAGI. V was trimmed by 4 bases and J by 5 bases, leaving 8 bases between them. The chain's CDR3 is CASSSGVETQYF. The CDR3 DNA follows: TGTGCCAGCAGTTCCGGAGTTGAGACCCAGTACTTC.

CDR3 sequence (DNA): TGCAGCGTTCCCGGGACAGGGGATAGAAAAACCGGGGAGCTGTTTTTT. Amino acids: CSVPGTGDRKTGELFF. This chain uses TRBV29-1 with TRBJ2-2, with 10 bases fitting TRBD1. Trimming cost V 5 bases and J 5 bases; bases outside gene matches: 11. The CDR3 is 16 residues long. The V gene's germline CDR1 is SQVTM and CDR2 ANQGSEA.

The gene calls are TRBV5-1 and TRBJ1-3; D possibly corresponds to TRBD1 (6 bases). This CDR3 has 15 residues. Trimming shortened V by 6 bases and J by 0 bases, and 13 bases separated the two germline ends. Germline V gene sequence: CDR1 SGHRS, CDR2 YFSETQ. In DNA, the CDR3 is TGCGCCAGCACCGAGACAGGTTTCTCTGGAAACACCATATATTTT. Its translation: CASTETGFSGNTIYF.

J is TRBJ1-2 and V is TRBV7-8; TRBD1 might be the D (5 bases). Trimming cost V 5 bases and J 0 bases, with 13 bases left between them. The CDR3 is 15 amino acids. The germline V gene encodes CDR1 SGHVS and CDR2 FQNEAQ. The CDR3 here is CASSGVGGANYGYTF. The CDR3 region has the DNA TGTGCCAGCAGCGGGGTGGGGGGGGCTAACTATGGCTACACCTTC.

This clone was recorded once. The chain links TRBV6-6 to TRBJ1-6, with a possible D match to TRBD1 (5 bases). The CDR3 covers 14 residues. Trimming removed 2 bases at V and 7 bases at J, with 9 bases between. Germline values: CDR1 MNHNY, CDR2 SVGAGI (reference sequence). CDR3 sequence (DNA): TGTGCCAGCAGTTACGTGGGGCAGAATTCACCCCTCCACTTT. It codes for CASSYVGQNSPLHF.

The genes are TRBV7-9 and TRBJ2-7; 10 bases agree with TRBD1. This CDR3 contains 15 residues. With 5 bases clipped from V and 4 bases from J, the junction kept 8 bases outside the gene matches. Germline CDR1 reads SEHNR; CDR2 reads FQNEAQ (reference sequence). CDR3 nucleotide sequence: TGTGCCAGCAGCACGGTGACAGGGGGCTTGTACGAGCAGTACTTC. This codes for CASSTVTGGLYEQYF.

In this sample, this clone turned up a few times. The rearrangement joins TRBV7-2 to TRBJ2-3; tentative D call: TRBD2 (6 bases). The CDR3 covers 15 residues. The V gene's germline CDR1 is SGHTA and CDR2 FQGNSA. V shed 0 bases and J shed 2 bases, with 9 bases lying between them. DNA for the CDR3: TGTGCCAGCAGCTTAGCGGGGGGAACCACAGATACGCAGTATTTT. Translated, it gives CASSLAGGTTDTQYF.

The rearrangement joins TRBV18 to TRBJ1-5; D is unclear. This CDR3 is 15 amino acids long. From germline, CDR1 is KGHSH and CDR2 LQKENI. V was clipped by 3 bases and J by 0 bases, with 9 bases between them. CDR3 loop: CASSPPGDSNQPQHF. CDR3 bases: TGTGCCAGCTCACCGCCCGGGGATAGCAATCAGCCCCAGCATTTT.

In DNA form, the CDR3 reads TGTGCCAGCAGCTTCGCGGGGGGGCAGAGAGAGACCCAGTACTTC. It is translated as CASSFAGGQRETQYF. This chain uses TRBV5-6 with TRBJ2-5; 9 bases fit TRBD2. Trimming took 2 bases from V and 4 from J; bases not matched to a gene: 6. Germline lookup yields CDR1 SGHDT and CDR2 YYEEEE. The CDR3 is made up of 15 amino acids.

The CDR3 spells CASSPTSGLNTEAFF. In DNA, the CDR3 is TGTGCCAGCAGCCCGACTTCGGGTTTGAACACTGAAGCTTTCTTT. The V and J genes are TRBV13 and TRBJ1-1; no clear D. The V gene lost 5 bases and the J gene lost 0 bases, with 13 bases spanning the gap. The CDR3 length is 15 residues. Germline V gene sequence: CDR1 PRHDT, CDR2 FYEKMQ (reference sequence).

The chain joins TRBV2 to TRBJ2-7, with D tentatively TRBD2 (5 bases). V was trimmed by 9 bases and J by 0 bases, leaving 15 bases between them. The CDR3 has 14 amino acids. Germline V lookup: CDR1 SNHLY, CDR2 FYNNEI. The CDR3 sequence: CARAPGYASYEQYF. DNA of the CDR3: TGTGCCAGGGCACCGGGATACGCCTCCTACGAGCAGTACTTC.